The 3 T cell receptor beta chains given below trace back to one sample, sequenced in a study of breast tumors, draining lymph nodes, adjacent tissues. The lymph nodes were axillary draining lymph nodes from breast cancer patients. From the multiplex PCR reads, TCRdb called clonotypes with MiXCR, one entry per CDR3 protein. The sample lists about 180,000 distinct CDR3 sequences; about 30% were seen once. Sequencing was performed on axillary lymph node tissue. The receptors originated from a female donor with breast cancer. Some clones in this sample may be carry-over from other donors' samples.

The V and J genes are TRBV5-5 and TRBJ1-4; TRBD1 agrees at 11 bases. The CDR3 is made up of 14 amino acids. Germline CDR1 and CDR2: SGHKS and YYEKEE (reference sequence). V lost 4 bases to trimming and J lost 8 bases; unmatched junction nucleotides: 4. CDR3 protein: CASSKGQGEEKLFF. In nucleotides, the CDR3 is TGTGCCAGCAGCAAGGGACAGGGGGAGGAAAAACTGTTTTTT.

The CDR3: CASSYRPTGWTDTQYF. The CDR3 nucleotides are TGTGCCAGCAGCTACCGACCGACAGGGTGGACAGATACGCAGTATTTT. This chain links TRBV9 with TRBJ2-3, with 7 bases lining up with TRBD1. Trimming cost V 4 bases and J 3 bases; bases outside gene matches: 11. CDR3 length: 16 amino acids. Germline V gene sequence: CDR1 SGDLS, CDR2 YYNGEE.

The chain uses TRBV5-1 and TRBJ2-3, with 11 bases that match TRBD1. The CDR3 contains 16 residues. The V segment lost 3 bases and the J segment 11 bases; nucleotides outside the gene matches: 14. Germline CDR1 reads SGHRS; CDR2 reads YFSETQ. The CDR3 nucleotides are TGCGCCAGCAGCTCAAGGACAGGGGGCGCTTACAATGAGCAGTATTTT. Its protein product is CASSSRTGGAYNEQYF.